This TCR beta chain was documented in a study of post-analysis software for immune sequencing data (dated by TCRdb to the mid-2010s). With regard to the full study: Recorded disease courses included relapsing-remitting, secondary progressive and progressive-relapsing multiple sclerosis, with some patients lacking subtype annotation. Patient repertoires were compared against around twelve previously published healthy control repertoires from donors aged about 6 to 27 years. A subset of samples was prepared in parallel using single-end sample barcoding, then pooled and co-amplified after Illumina adapter ligation. What the work shows at the level of the full study, not this receptor alone: Significantly higher frequencies in patients than in controls were found for a few TRBV segments, including TRBV5-6, TRBV5-1 and TRBV20-1. Strong co-clustering of samples prepared in the same batch was shown by direct clustering with F measure, prompting a batch-effect correction. The multiple sclerosis patient group was slightly younger than the control group. Multiple sclerosis patients had significantly lower normalized Chao1 diversity than controls, a result that suggests substantial peripheral T-cell clonal expansion.

The CDR3 sequence holds 15 residues, the cysteine and phenylalanine included. Solely the CDR3 DNA is kept, with 45 bases framed from the first base. CDR1 and CDR2, looked up from the germline V gene, are SGHVS and FNYEAQ. V drops 4 bases and J drops 0 bases, leaving 12 bases in between. Regarding this clonotype: Its antigen is still unknown. Base qualities were left out, and no much larger clone turns up one base away.

Libraries were built with PCR. The listed sequencing device is Illumina HiSeq 2500. To reduce PCR and sequencing biases, unique molecular identifiers were built into the TCR beta cDNA libraries. About 500,000 cDNA molecules were obtained for every 1 to 10 million input T cells, so each molecule roughly corresponded to one T cell. The patient libraries were prepared and sequenced with the same protocol used for the earlier healthy control dataset. Samples belonging to the same batch were prepared together, multiplexed and sequenced on a shared HiSeq lane. As for the authors' bioinformatics: MIGEC was used to process the raw barcoded reads, and molecular identifier groups with only a single read were discarded before consensus assembly and CDR3 extraction. VDJtools was used for post-analysis of the clonotype tables, and diversity was normalized by down-sampling every dataset to the size of the smallest sample. To correct batch-related cross-sample contamination, repertoire overlap clustering matched CDR3 amino acid sequences but not nucleotide sequences. The public reads were run again by TCRdb, first through fastp at Q25 and then through MiXCR, and only productive beta chains were kept. Each CDR3 protein gets just one entry, which takes the most common genes and DNA from the rows behind it. It is TCRdb's table, rather than the study itself, that gives the V and J calls and clone size. Counted in this sample were some 500,000 distinct CDR3 sequences; under 55% of them appeared once. Of the sample, around 10% falls within the top ten clones.

To demonstrate the VDJtools post-analysis software, the study profiled TCR beta repertoires from the peripheral blood of about a dozen young patients with multiple sclerosis. The multiple sclerosis patients were children and adolescents ranging in age from about 6 to 17 years. The TCR was taken from a girl under 18 with multiple sclerosis. Recombination linked TRBV7-6 to TRBJ1-1; no D gene is confidently identified. The specimen was blood. In nucleotides, the sequence is TGTGCCAGCAGCTGGCCCCCCGCTGTGAACACTGAAGCTTTCTTT. This codes for CASSWPPAVNTEAFF.